This T cell receptor (beta chain) appears in the sequencing data of a study of tumor-infiltrating lymphocytes in oesophageal squamous cell carcinoma (dated by TCRdb to the mid-2010s). This clonotype was counted a few times. Its specific antigen is unknown. Base qualities are not at hand, and no much larger clone is one base apart. Library generation was performed with PCR. The run used an Illumina HiSeq 2000. TCRdb took the public reads, trimmed them with fastp at Q25, ran MiXCR for clone calling and kept in-frame beta chains. For every CDR3 protein sequence, its rows merge into one entry that carries the most common genes and DNA. This sample comprises about 12,000 distinct CDR3 sequences, around 59% of them detected only once. The ten most abundant clones make up 34% of the sample. The germline V gene sets CDR1 to SGHTA and CDR2 to FQGNSA. Spanning cysteine to phenylalanine, the CDR3 consists of 13 amino acids. Just the 39-base CDR3 DNA is kept, in frame starting at base 1.

The sequencing sample was made of esophageal tumor tissue. The sequence is built from TRBV7-2 and TRBJ2-1; D gene: possibly TRBD2, on 6 matching bases. The J call may be incorrect, as the DNA end agrees better with TRBJ2-7. The sequence derives from a female donor with esophageal squamous cell carcinoma. The CDR3 sequence is CASSSGLAYEQYF. The nucleotides read TGTGCCAGCAGCTCCGGGCTAGCGTACGAGCAGTACTTC.